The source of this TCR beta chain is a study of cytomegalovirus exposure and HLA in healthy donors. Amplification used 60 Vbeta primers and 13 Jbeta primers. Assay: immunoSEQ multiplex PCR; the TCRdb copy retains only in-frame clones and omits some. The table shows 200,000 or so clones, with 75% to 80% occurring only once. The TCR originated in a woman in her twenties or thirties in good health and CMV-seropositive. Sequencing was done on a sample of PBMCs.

CDR3 sequence: CASKAWDSYGYTF. The CDR3 region has the DNA TGCGCCAGCAAGGCCTGGGACAGTTATGGCTACACCTTC. This chain joins TRBV5-1 and TRBJ1-2, with 7 bases lining up with TRBD1. From germline, CDR1 is SGHRS and CDR2 YFSETQ. The CDR3 spans 13 residues. V was clipped by 6 bases and J by 5 bases; unmatched bases: 7.